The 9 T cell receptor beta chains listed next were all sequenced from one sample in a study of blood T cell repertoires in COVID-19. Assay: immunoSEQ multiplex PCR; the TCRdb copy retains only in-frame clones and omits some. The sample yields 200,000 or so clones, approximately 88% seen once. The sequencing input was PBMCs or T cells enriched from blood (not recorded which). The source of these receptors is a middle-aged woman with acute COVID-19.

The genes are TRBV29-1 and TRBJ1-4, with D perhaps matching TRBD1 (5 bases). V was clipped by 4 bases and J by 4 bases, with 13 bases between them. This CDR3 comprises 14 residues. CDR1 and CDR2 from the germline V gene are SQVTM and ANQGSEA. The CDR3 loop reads CSVAQTAFNEKLFF. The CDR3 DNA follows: TGCAGCGTTGCTCAGACAGCCTTTAATGAAAAACTGTTTTTT.

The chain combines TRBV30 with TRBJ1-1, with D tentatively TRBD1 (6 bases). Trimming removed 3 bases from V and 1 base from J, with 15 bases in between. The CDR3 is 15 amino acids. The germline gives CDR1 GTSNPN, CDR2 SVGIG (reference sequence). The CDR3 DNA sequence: TGTGCCTGGAGCGCCCCGGACAGTACGAACACTGAAGCTTTCTTT. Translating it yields CAWSAPDSTNTEAFF.

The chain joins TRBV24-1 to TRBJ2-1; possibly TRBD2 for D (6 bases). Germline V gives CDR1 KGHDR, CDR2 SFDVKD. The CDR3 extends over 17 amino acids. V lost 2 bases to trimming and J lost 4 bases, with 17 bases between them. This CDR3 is CATSDSQPGLPYNEQFF. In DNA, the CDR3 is TGTGCCACCAGTGATTCCCAACCGGGACTCCCGTACAATGAGCAGTTCTTC.

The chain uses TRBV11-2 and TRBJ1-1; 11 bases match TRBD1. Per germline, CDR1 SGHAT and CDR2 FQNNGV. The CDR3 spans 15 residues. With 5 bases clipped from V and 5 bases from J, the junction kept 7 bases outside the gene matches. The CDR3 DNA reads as TGTGCCAGCAGCATAGGACAGGGGGCTGGGACTGAAGCTTTCTTT. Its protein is CASSIGQGAGTEAFF.

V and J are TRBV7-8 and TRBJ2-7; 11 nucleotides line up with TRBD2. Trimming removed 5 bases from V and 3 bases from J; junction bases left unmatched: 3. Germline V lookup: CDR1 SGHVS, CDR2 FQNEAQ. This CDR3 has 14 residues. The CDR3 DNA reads TGTGCCAGCAGCAGAGGGACTAGCGGCTACGAGCAGTACGTC. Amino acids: CASSRGTSGYEQYV.

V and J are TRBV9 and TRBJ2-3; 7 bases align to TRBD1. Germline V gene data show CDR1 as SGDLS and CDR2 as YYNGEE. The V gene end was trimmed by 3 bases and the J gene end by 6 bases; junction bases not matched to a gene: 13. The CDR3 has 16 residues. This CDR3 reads CASSAGTVGYTDTQYF. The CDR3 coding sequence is TGTGCCAGCAGCGCCGGGACAGTGGGATACACGGATACGCAGTATTTT.

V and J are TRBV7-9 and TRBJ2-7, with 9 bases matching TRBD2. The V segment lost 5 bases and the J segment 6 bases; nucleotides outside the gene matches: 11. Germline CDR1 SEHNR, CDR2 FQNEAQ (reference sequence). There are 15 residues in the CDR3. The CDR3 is CASSRGVAGGVEQYV. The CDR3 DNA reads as TGTGCCAGCAGCCGAGGGGTCGCGGGAGGGGTCGAGCAGTACGTC.

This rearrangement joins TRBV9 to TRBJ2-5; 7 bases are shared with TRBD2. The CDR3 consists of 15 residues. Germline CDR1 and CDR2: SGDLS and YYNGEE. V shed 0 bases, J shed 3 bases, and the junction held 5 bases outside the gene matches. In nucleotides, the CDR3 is TGTGCCAGCAGCGTAGGTCTAGCGGATAAAGAGACCCAGTACTTC. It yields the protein CASSVGLADKETQYF. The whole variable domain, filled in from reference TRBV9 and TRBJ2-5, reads DSGVTQTPKHLITATGQRVTLRCSPRSGDLSVYWYQQSLDQGLQFLIQYYNGEERAKGNILERFSAQQFPDLHSELNLSSLELGDSALYFCASSVGLADKETQYFGPGTRLLVL.

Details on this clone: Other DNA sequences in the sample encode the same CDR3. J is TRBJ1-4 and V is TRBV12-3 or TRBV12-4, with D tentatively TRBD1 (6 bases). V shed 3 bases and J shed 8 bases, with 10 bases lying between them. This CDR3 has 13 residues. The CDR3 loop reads CASSLAGVEKLFF. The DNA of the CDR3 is TGTGCCAGCAGTTTGGCAGGGGTGGAAAAACTGTTTTTT.